This T cell receptor (beta chain) was sequenced for a study of neurological immune-mediated disorders. General study points: HTLV-1-associated myelopathy led in TCR clonal expansion, while multiple sclerosis ranked lowest, below healthy controls. Phylogenetic grouping placed 18 of 34 multiple sclerosis patients' repertoires in one related-CDR3 cluster, a possible signature.

Synthesis of cDNA was carried out by template-switch 5'RACE. The reaction used 10-nucleotide random UMIs. TCRdb redid the calling of the 5' RACE reads with MiXCR, one entry per CDR3 protein. The sample has approximately 41,000 distinct CDR3 sequences, 2.5% seen once. This clonotype was seen many times. Its antigen is as yet unknown. Trimming removed 0 bases at V and 10 bases at J, with 10 bases between. This CDR3 is 13 amino acids long. CDR1 is SGHTA and CDR2 is FQGNSA in the germline V gene. The source is a man aged 25-45 years with multiple sclerosis. Specimen: PBMCs. This chain uses TRBV7-2 with TRBJ2-1; perhaps TRBD2 as D (6 bases). CDR3 in DNA: TGTGCCAGCAGCTTAGCCAGACTAGACGAGCAGTTCTTC. Translation: CASSLARLDEQFF.